These 2 T cell receptor beta chains came from one sample sequenced in a study of CD8+ T cells in alopecia areata. Regarding treatment: oral pan-JAK inhibitor, 5-10 mg twice daily. Extracted RNA was reverse transcribed into cDNA, the sequencing template. Clones were sequenced by immunoSEQ multiplex PCR, and TCRdb holds only the in-frame ones, with some missing. The sample gives about 180,000 clones, 51% of which show up once; around 9.1% is in the top ten. Sequenced material: CD8+ T cells sorted from blood, taken around week 54, from a patient treated with tofacitinib. These receptors all stem from a human donor with alopecia areata.

V is TRBV27 and J is TRBJ1-4, with no clear D. The CDR3 has 13 amino acids. V lost 0 bases and J 12 bases, leaving 11 bases between the germline ends. CDR1 and CDR2 (germline): MNHEY, SMNVEV (reference sequence). The chain's CDR3 is CASSLSIGYELFF. CDR3 nucleotides: TGTGCCAGCAGTTTATCGATAGGTTATGAACTGTTTTTT.

CDR3 sequence reads: CASSPPKRDEQYF. DNA of the CDR3: TGCGCCAGCAGCCCTCCTAAGAGGGACGAGCAGTACTTC. The genes are TRBV5-1 and TRBJ2-7, with D tentatively TRBD2 (5 bases). In germline, CDR1 is SGHRS, CDR2 YFSETQ. Trimming stripped 4 bases from V and 5 bases from J, with 13 bases between. This CDR3 has 13 amino acids. The full variable domain, rest sourced from reference TRBV5-1 and TRBJ2-7, is KAGVTQTPRYLIKTRGQQVTLSCSPISGHRSVSWYQQTPGQGLQFLFEYFSETQRNKGNFPGRFSGRQFSNSRSEMNVSTLELGDSALYLCASSPPKRDEQYFGPGTRLTVT.